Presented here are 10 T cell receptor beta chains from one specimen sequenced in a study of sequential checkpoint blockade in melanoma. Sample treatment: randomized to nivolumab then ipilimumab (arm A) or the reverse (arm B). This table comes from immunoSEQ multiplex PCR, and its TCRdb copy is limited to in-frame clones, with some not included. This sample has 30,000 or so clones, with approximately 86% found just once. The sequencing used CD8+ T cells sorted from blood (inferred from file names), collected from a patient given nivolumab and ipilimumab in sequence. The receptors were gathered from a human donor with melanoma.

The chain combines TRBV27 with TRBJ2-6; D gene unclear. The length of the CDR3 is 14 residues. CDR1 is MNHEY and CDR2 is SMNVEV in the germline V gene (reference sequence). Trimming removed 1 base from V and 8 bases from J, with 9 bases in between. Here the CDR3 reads CASSLYQVPNVLTF. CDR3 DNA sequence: TGTGCCAGCAGTTTATATCAGGTTCCCAACGTCCTGACTTTC.

The CDR3 DNA is TGTGCCAGCAGCCTAGTTATTACTGAAGCTTTCTTT. Its protein is CASSLVITEAFF. The rearrangement joins TRBV7-9 to TRBJ1-1; unclear D gene. The CDR3 is 12 residues long. The V end lost 5 bases, the J end lost 5 bases, and 9 bases lay between the germline ends. Per germline, CDR1 SEHNR and CDR2 FQNEAQ (reference sequence).

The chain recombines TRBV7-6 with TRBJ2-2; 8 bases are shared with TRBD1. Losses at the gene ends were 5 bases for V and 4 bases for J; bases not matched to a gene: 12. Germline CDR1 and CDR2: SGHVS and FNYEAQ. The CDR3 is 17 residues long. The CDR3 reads CASSPRAVTGVTGELFF. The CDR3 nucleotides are TGTGCCAGCAGCCCAAGGGCCGTGACAGGGGTCACCGGGGAGCTGTTTTTT.

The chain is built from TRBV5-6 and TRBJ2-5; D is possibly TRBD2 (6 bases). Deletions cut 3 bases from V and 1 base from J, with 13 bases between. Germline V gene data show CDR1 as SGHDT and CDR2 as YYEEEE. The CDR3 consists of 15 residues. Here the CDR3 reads CASSSGGTSQETQYF. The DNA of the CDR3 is TGTGCCAGCAGCTCAGGAGGGACGTCCCAAGAGACCCAGTACTTC.

The CDR3 reads CASSYGTSHTGELFF. The CDR3 DNA sequence: TGTGCCAGCAGCTACGGGACTAGCCACACCGGGGAGCTGTTTTTT. V usage is TRBV9 and J usage is TRBJ2-2; 9 bases line up with TRBD2. V trimming: 4 bases; J trimming: 3 bases; junction bases outside the gene matches: 4. Germline V gene sequence: CDR1 SGDLS, CDR2 YYNGEE. The CDR3 consists of 15 residues.

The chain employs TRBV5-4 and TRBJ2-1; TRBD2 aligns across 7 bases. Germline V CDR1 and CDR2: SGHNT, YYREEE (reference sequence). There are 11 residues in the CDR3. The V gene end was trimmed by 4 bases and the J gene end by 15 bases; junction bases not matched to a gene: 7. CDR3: CASSHGTNPFF. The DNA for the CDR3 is TGTGCCAGCAGCCACGGGACTAATCCGTTCTTC.

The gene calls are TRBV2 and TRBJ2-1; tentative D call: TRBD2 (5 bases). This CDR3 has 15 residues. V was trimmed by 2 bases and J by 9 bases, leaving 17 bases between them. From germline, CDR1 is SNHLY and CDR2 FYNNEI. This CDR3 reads CASSEIRGPAGEQFF. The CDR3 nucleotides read TGTGCCAGCAGTGAAATTCGGGGTCCCGCGGGTGAGCAGTTCTTC. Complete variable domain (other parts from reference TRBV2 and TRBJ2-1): EPEVTQTPSHQVTQMGQEVILRCVPISNHLYFYWYRQILGQKVEFLVSFYNNEISEKSEIFDDQFSVERPDGSNFTLKIRSTKLEDSAMYFCASSEIRGPAGEQFFGPGTRLTVL.

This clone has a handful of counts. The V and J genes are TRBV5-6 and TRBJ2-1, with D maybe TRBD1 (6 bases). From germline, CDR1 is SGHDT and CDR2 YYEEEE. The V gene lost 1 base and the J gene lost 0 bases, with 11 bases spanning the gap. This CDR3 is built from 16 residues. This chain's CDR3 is CASSLSGGVSYNEQFF. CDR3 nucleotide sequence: TGTGCCAGCAGCTTGAGTGGGGGCGTCTCCTACAATGAGCAGTTCTTC.

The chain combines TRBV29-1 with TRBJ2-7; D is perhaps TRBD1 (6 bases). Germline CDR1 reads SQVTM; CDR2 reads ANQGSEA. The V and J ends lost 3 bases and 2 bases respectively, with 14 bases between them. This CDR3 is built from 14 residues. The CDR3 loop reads CSVEVRQGTYEQYF. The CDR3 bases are TGCAGCGTTGAGGTTCGGCAGGGGACCTACGAGCAGTACTTC.

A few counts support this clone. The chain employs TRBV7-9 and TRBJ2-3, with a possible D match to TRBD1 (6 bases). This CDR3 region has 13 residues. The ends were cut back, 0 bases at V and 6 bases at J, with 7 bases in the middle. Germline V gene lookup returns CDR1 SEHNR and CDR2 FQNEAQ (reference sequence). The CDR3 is CASSLAGADTQYF. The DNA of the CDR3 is TGTGCCAGCAGCTTAGCGGGGGCTGATACGCAGTATTTT.